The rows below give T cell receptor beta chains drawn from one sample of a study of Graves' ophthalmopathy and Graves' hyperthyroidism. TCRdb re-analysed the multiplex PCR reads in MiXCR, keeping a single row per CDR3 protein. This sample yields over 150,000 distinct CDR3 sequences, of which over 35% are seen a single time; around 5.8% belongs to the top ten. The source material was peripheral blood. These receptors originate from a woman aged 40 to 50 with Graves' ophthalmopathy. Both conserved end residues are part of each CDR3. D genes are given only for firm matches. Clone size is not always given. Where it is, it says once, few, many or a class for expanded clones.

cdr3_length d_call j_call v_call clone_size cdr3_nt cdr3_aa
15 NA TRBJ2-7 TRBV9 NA TGTGCCAGCAGCCCAAGCTTCGGCCCGTACTACGAGCAGTACTTC CASSPSFGPYYEQYF
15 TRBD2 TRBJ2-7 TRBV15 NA TGTGCCACCAGCAGAGGACTAGCGGGAGATAATGAGCAGTACTTC CATSRGLAGDNEQYF
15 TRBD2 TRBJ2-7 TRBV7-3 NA TGTGCCAGCAGCATCGCGGGAGGAGGACCCTACGAGCAGTACTTC CASSIAGGGPYEQYF
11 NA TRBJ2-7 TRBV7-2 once TGTGCCAGCAGCTTCCGATTCGAGCAGTACTTC CASSFRFEQYF
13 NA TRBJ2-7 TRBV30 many TGTGCCTGGAGCCGGGGTGAACTCCACGAGCAGTACTTC CAWSRGELHEQYF
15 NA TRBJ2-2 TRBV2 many TGTGCCAGCAGTGAAGATGGGGGAAACACCGGGGAGCTGTTTTTT CASSEDGGNTGELFF
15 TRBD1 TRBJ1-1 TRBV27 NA TGTGCCAGCAGTATCCTAGACAGGGGAGGCACTGAAGCTTTCTTT CASSILDRGGTEAFF
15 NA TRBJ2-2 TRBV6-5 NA TGTGCCAGCAGTTACTCGAGGGAGAACACCGGGGAGCTGTTTTTT CASSYSRENTGELFF
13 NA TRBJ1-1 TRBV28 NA TGTGCCAGCAGCGGGCTCGTAAACACTGAAGCTTTCTTT CASSGLVNTEAFF
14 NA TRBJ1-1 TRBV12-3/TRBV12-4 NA TGTGCCAGCAGTTTTAGGGGCGCGCGGTTTAAAGCTTTCTTT CASSFRGARFKAFF
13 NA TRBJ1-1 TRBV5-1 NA TGCGCCAGCAGCGGCGGCGGTCCCACTGAAGCTTTCTTT CASSGGGPTEAFF
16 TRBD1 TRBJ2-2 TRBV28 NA TGTGCCAGCAGTCGGGACAGCCCCTTCAACACCGGGGAGCTGTTTTTT CASSRDSPFNTGELFF
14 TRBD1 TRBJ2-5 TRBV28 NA TGTGCCAGCAACCACCGGGACAGGGTTGAGACCCAGTACTTC CASNHRDRVETQYF
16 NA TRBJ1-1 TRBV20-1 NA TGCAGTGCTACGGCGTTAAAGCGCTCAAGGAACACTGAAGCTTTCTTT CSATALKRSRNTEAFF
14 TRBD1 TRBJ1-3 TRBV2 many TGTGCCAGCAGAAGGGACAGCTCTGGAAACACCATATATTTT CASRRDSSGNTIYF
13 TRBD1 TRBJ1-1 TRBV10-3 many TGTGCCATCAGTGACCAGGGGGGCACTGAAGCTTTCTTT CAISDQGGTEAFF
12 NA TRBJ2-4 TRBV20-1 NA TGCAGTGCTGGACTAGCCAAAAACATTCAGTACTTC CSAGLAKNIQYF
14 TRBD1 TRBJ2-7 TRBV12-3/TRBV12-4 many TGTGCCAGCAGTTTAGGACAGGGAACCTACGAGCAGTACTTC CASSLGQGTYEQYF
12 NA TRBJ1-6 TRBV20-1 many TGCAGTATCGGGACCTATAATTCACCCCTCCACTTT CSIGTYNSPLHF
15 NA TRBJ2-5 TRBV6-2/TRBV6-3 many TGTGCCAGCAGTACCCCCCAGAGCGAACGGGAGACCCAGTACTTC CASSTPQSERETQYF